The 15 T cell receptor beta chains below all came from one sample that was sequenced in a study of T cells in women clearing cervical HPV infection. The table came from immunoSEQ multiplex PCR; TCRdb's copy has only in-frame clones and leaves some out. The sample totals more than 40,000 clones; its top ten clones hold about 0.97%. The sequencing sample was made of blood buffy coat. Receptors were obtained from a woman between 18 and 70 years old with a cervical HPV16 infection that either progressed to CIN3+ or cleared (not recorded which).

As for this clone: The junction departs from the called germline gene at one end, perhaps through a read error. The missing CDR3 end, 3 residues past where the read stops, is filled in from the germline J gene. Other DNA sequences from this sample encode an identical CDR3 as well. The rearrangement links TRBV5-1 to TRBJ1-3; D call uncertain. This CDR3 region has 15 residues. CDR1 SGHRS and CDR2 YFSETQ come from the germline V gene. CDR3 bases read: TGCGCCAGCAGCCCAACGGGGTCACTGGGAAACACG. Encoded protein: CASSPTGSLGNT. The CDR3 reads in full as CASSPTGSLGNTIYF.

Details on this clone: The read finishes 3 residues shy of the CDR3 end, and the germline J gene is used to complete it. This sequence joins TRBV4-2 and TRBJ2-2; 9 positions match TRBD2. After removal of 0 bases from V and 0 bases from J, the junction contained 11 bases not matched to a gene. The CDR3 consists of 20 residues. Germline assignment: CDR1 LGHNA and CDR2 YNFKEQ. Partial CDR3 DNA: TGTGCCAGCAGCCAAGATCGATTGAAGCGGGGGGCCTCGAACACCGGGGAG. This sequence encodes CASSQDRLKRGASNTGE. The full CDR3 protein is CASSQDRLKRGASNTGELFF.

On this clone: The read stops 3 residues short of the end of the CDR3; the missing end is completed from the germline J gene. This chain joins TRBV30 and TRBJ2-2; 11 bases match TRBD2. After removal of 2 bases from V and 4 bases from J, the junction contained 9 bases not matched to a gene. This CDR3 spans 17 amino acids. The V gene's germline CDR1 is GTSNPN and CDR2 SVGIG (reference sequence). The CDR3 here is CAWSPRGTSGTTGELFF. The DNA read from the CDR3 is TGTGCCTGGAGTCCAAGGGGGACTAGCGGAACCACCGGGGAG.

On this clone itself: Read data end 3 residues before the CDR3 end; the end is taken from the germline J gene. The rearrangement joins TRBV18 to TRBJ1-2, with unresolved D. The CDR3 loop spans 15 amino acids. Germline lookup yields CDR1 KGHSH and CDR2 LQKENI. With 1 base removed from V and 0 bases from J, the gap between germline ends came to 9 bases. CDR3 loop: CASSPRQATNYGYTF. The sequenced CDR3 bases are TGTGCCAGCTCACCACGGCAAGCGACTAACTATGGC.

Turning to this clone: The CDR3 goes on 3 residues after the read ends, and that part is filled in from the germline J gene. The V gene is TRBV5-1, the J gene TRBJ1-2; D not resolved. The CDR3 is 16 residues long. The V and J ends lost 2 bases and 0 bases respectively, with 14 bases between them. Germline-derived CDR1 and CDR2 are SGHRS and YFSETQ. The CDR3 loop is CASSFGLGPANYGYTF. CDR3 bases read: TGCGCCAGCAGCTTCGGCCTTGGGCCAGCTAACTATGGC.

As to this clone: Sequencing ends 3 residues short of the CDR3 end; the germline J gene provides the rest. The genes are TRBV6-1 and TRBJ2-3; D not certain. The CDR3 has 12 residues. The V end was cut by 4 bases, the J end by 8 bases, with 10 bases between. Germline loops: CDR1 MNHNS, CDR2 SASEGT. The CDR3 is CASSALSVTQYF. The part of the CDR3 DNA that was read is TGTGCCAGCAGTGCCCTCTCGGTTACG.

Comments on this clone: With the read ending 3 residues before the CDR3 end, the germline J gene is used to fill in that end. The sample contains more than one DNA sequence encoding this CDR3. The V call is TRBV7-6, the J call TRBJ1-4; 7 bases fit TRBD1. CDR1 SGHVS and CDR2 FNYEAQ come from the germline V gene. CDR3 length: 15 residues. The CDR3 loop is CASSLGQGDNSPLFF. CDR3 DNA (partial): TGTGCCAGCAGCTTAGGTCAGGGGGATAATTCACCA.

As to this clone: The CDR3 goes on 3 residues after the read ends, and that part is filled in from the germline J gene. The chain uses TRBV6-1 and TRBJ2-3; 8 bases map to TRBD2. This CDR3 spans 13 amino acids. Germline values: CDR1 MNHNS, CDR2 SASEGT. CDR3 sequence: CASSETGGQPQYF. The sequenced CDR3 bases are TGTGCCAGCAGTGAAACGGGGGGGCAGCCG.

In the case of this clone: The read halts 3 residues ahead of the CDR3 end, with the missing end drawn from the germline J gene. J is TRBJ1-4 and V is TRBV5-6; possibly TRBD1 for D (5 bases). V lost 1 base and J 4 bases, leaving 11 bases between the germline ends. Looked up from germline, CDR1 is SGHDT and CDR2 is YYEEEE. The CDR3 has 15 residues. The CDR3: CASSLYRGDNEKLFF. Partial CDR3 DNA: TGTGCCAGCAGCTTGTATCGGGGGGATAATGAAAAA.

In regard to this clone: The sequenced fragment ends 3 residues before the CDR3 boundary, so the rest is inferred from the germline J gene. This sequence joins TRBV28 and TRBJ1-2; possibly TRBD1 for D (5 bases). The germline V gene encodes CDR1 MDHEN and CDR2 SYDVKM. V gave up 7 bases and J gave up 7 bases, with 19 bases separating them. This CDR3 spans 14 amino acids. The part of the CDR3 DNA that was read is TGTGCCAGCAATACGGGGGGGACTTCCTTTGGC. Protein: CASNTGGTSFG. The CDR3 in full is CASNTGGTSFGYTF.

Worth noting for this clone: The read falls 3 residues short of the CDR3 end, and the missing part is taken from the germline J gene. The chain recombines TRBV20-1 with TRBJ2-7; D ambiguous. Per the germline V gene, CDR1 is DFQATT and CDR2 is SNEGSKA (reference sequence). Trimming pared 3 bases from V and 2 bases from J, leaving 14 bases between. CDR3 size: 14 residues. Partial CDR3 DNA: TGCAGTGCTAGTGCATGGCGGCAACCCTACGAG. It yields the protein CSASAWRQPYE. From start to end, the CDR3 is CSASAWRQPYEQYF.

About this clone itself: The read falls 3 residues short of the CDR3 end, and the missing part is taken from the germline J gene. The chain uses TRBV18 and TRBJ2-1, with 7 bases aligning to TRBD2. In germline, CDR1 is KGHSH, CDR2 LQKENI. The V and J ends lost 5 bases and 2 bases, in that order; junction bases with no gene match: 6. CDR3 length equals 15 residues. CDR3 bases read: TGTGCCAGCTCAAGTAGTGGGGGGGCCTACAATGAG. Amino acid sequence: CASSSSGGAYNE. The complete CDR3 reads CASSSSGGAYNEQFF.

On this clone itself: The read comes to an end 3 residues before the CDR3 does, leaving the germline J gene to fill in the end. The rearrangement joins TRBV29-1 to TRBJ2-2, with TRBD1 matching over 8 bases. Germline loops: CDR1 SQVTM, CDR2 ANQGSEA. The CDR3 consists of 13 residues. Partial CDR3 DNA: TGCAGCGCCACGGGGACAGGTCAGGCGAAG. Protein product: CSATGTGQAK. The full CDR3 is CSATGTGQAKLFF.

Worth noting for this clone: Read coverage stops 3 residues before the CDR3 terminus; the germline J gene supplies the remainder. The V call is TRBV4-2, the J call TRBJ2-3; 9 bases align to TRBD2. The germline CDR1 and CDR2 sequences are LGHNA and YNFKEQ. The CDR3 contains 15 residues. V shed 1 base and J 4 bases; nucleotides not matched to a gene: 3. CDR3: CASSQASGGPDTQYF. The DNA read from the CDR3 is TGTGCCAGCAGCCAAGCCAGCGGGGGGCCAGATACG.

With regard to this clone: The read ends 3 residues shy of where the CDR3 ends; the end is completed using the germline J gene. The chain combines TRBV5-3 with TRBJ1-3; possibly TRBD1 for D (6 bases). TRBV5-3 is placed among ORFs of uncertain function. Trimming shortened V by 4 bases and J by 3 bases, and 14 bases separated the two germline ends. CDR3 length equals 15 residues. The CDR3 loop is CARSPYPGDGNTIYF. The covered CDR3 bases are TGTGCCAGAAGCCCCTACCCAGGGGATGGAAACACC.